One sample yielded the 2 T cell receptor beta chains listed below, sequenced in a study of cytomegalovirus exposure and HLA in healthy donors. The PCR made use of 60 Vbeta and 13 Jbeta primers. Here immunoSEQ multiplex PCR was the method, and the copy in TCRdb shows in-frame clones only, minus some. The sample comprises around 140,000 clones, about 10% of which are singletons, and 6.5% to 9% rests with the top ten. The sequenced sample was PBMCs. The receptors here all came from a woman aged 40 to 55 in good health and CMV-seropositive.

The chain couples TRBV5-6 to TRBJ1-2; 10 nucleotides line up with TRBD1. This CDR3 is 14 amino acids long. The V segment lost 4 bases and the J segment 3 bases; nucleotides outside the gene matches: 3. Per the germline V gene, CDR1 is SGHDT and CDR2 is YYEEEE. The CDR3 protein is CASSPGQGYYGYTF. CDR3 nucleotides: TGTGCCAGCAGCCCGGGACAGGGGTACTATGGCTACACCTTC.

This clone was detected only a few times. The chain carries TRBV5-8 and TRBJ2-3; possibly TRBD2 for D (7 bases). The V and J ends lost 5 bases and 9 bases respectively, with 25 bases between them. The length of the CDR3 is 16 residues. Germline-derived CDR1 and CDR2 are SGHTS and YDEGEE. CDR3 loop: CASRQRGGGGGGTQYF. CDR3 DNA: TGTGCCAGCAGACAGAGGGGGGGCGGAGGAGGGGGAACGCAGTATTTT.